This T cell receptor beta chain is drawn from a study of OX40 agonist ivuxolimab in advanced cancers. Study-level background: Patients received intravenous ivuxolimab every 2 weeks at 0.01 to 10 mg/kg. Those enrolled were roughly 80% male, with a mean age of approximately 60 years and ages from roughly 23 to 79.

Study-level findings and limits: Researchers report that CD8+ T cells had, on average, more expanded clones than CD4+. Clonal expansion from baseline to week 6 occurred in both CD4+ and CD8+ T cells.

The CDR3 sequence is 14 residues long. With 7 bases removed from V and 8 bases from J, the gap between germline ends came to 18 bases. From germline, CDR1 is MDHEN and CDR2 SYDVKM. The sample holds one count of this clone. Its antigen is not identified. Generated by immunoSEQ multiplex PCR, the TCRdb table keeps only in-frame clones and is missing some. The sample contains under 15,000 clones, 75% to 85% of which appear only once. This sequence originates from an adult with an advanced solid tumor such as melanoma, head and neck, liver or kidney cancer. The material was CD4+ or CD8+ T cells sorted from blood, obtained in a trial of the OX40 agonist ivuxolimab. The chain employs TRBV28 and TRBJ2-1; no firm D call. The DNA of the CDR3 is TGTGCCAGCACCCTCTATCAGGAAGGGCATGAGCAGTTCTTC. Protein: CASTLYQEGHEQFF.